These 22 T cell receptor beta chains originate from one sample sequenced in a study of T cell responses to AZD1222 COVID-19 vaccine. Sequencing was performed with immunoSEQ multiplex PCR; in TCRdb, only in-frame clones are kept and a portion is missing. The data contain approximately 100,000 clones, roughly 89% of them singletons. Here the sequenced sample was peripheral blood, taken on day 0 of AZD1222 vaccination. The receptors originated from an adult in good health.

V gene TRBV13 combines with J gene TRBJ1-1, with D perhaps TRBD1 (6 bases). Germline CDR1 is PRHDT and CDR2 is FYEKMQ (reference sequence). The CDR3 is 14 residues long. V lost 5 bases and J lost 5, with 15 bases in between. The CDR3 loop is CASSPTGLRTEAFF. For the CDR3, the DNA is TGTGCCAGCAGCCCGACAGGTCTGAGAACTGAAGCTTTCTTT.

The chain couples TRBV12-3 or TRBV12-4 to TRBJ1-3; D not resolved. This CDR3 contains 11 residues. V was trimmed by 11 bases and J by 4 bases, leaving 9 bases between them. The DNA for the CDR3 is TGTGCCGTCGGGAAGGGAAACACCATATATTTT. Residues: CAVGKGNTIYF.

The genes are TRBV3-1 (or the pseudogene TRBV3-2) and TRBJ1-1; no clear D gene. Trimming took off 7 bases at V and 1 base at J, with 10 bases between the two ends. The V gene's germline CDR1 is LGHDT and CDR2 YNNKEL (reference sequence). This CDR3 has 13 amino acids. CDR3 sequence reads: CASNGPWNTEAFF. The CDR3 DNA reads TGTGCCAGCAACGGACCCTGGAACACTGAAGCTTTCTTT.

The J gene is TRBJ1-1, the V gene TRBV6-2 or TRBV6-3, with 8 bases that match TRBD1. This CDR3 comprises 15 residues. V lost 0 bases to trimming and J lost 0 bases; unmatched junction nucleotides: 0. CDR1 and CDR2 from the germline V gene are MNHEY and SVGEGT. The DNA for the CDR3 is TGTGCCAGCAGTTACTCACAGGGGGTGAACACTGAAGCTTTCTTT. Translation gives CASSYSQGVNTEAFF.

The chain uses TRBV4-1 and TRBJ1-3; possibly TRBD1 for D (6 bases). The CDR3 is 16 amino acids. Germline CDR1 and CDR2: MGHRA and YSYEKL. V was shortened by 3 bases and J by 2 bases, with 14 bases between the two germline ends. The CDR3, as DNA: TGCGCCAGCAGCCATTCAGATGGACAGACTGGAAACACCATATATTTT. Its protein product is CASSHSDGQTGNTIYF.

The CDR3 sequence is CASSSRAGGGTEAFF. The CDR3, as DNA: TGTGCCAGCAGCTCCCGAGCTGGGGGAGGGACTGAAGCTTTCTTT. The chain has TRBV7-9 and TRBJ1-1, with D maybe TRBD1 (5 bases). Germline values: CDR1 SEHNR, CDR2 FQNEAQ (reference sequence). The CDR3 has 15 amino acids. Trimming cost V 4 bases and J 5 bases, with 17 bases left between them. Together with reference TRBV7-9 and TRBJ1-1, the CDR3 gives the full variable domain: DTGVSQNPRHKITKRGQNVTFRCDPISEHNRLYWYRQTLGQGPEFLTYFQNEAQLEKSRLLSDRFSAERPKGSFSTLEIQRTEQGDSAMYLCASSSRAGGGTEAFFGQGTRLTVV.

The chain employs TRBV6-1 and TRBJ2-3; D unclear. CDR3 length: 14 amino acids. V was clipped by 7 bases and J by 0 bases, with 11 bases between them. The germline V gene encodes CDR1 MNHNS and CDR2 SASEGT. The CDR3 region is CASTAPDSTDTQYF. The DNA for the CDR3 is TGTGCCAGCACAGCCCCGGACAGCACAGATACGCAGTATTTT.

V usage is TRBV9 and J usage is TRBJ1-2; D is unresolved. This CDR3 contains 13 residues. Germline V gene sequence: CDR1 SGDLS, CDR2 YYNGEE. Trimming took 3 bases from V and 6 from J, leaving 12 bases between them. The chain's CDR3 is CASSGRTTDGYTF. In DNA form, the CDR3 reads TGTGCCAGCAGCGGCCGTACCACCGATGGCTACACCTTC.

V gene TRBV27 combines with J gene TRBJ2-3, with D unresolved. The germline CDR1 and CDR2 sequences are MNHEY and SMNVEV (reference sequence). V was shortened by 5 bases and J by 1 base, with 10 bases between the two germline ends. CDR3 length: 14 amino acids. The CDR3 DNA reads TGTGCCAGCAGTCCGGTCGCCGGCACAGATACGCAGTATTTT. Amino acids: CASSPVAGTDTQYF.

The chain recombines TRBV27 with TRBJ1-3; D not certain. The CDR3 runs 13 residues. Trimming took off 3 bases at V and 15 bases at J, with 18 bases between the two ends. CDR1 and CDR2 (germline): MNHEY, SMNVEV (reference sequence). As DNA, the CDR3 is TGTGCCAGCAGTTTCAACTCAGGCGGAGAGAGATATTTT. Translated, it gives CASSFNSGGERYF.

The chain carries TRBV30 and TRBJ2-1; D could derive from TRBD1 or TRBD2 (5 bases each). Trimming took off 3 bases at V and 0 bases at J, with 12 bases between the two ends. The CDR3 has 15 amino acids. CDR1 and CDR2 (germline): GTSNPN, SVGIG (reference sequence). The CDR3, as DNA: TGTGCCTGGAGCCCGGGGCCGTACTCCTACAATGAGCAGTTCTTC. This translates into CAWSPGPYSYNEQFF.

The chain couples TRBV7-9 to TRBJ1-4, with D perhaps TRBD1 (6 bases). Trimming took off 3 bases at V and 8 bases at J, with 19 bases between the two ends. CDR3 length: 16 amino acids. In germline, CDR1 is SEHNR, CDR2 FQNEAQ (reference sequence). This chain's CDR3 is CASSLGRYRAYEKLFF. The CDR3 DNA is TGTGCCAGCAGCTTGGGTCGGTACAGGGCCTACGAAAAACTGTTTTTT.

The V gene is TRBV28, the J gene TRBJ1-2, with 8 bases aligning to TRBD1. V was clipped by 3 bases and J by 6 bases; unmatched bases: 6. CDR3 length equals 14 residues. Per germline, CDR1 MDHEN and CDR2 SYDVKM. As DNA, the CDR3 is TGTGCCAGCAGTTTCCAGGGGGCGGTGGATGGCTACACCTTC. It yields the protein CASSFQGAVDGYTF.

The rearrangement uses TRBV6-5 and TRBJ1-2; D gene unclear. The CDR3 length is 13 residues. V dropped 3 bases and J dropped 8 bases, with 13 bases sitting between them. Germline CDR1 MNHEY, CDR2 SVGAGI. The CDR3 DNA is TGTGCCAGCAGTTATTCTGGATGGGAGGGCTACACCTTC. It specifies CASSYSGWEGYTF.

The V gene is TRBV7-2, the J gene TRBJ2-7; a weak D match, TRBD2 (5 bases). This CDR3 spans 13 amino acids. The germline V gene encodes CDR1 SGHTA and CDR2 FQGNSA. Trimming shortened V by 6 bases and J by 2 bases, and 11 bases separated the two germline ends. CDR3 in DNA: TGTGCCAGCAGTTCTTACGGGGCCTACGAGCAGTACTTC. It encodes CASSSYGAYEQYF.

V and J are TRBV6-5 and TRBJ1-3, with a tentative D call TRBD1 (5 bases). Germline V CDR1 and CDR2: MNHEY, SVGAGI. This CDR3 is built from 15 residues. Trimming removed 1 base at V and 4 bases at J, with 11 bases between. CDR3 region: CASSYLGGWGNTIYF. As DNA, the CDR3 is TGTGCCAGCAGTTACTTGGGGGGTTGGGGAAACACCATATATTTT.

In this sample, this clone turned up once. This sequence joins TRBV19 and TRBJ2-3, with D possibly being TRBD1 or TRBD2 (5 bases each). This CDR3 region has 14 residues. Germline CDR1 is LNHDA and CDR2 is SQIVND (reference sequence). V lost 2 bases and J lost 2, with 8 bases in between. The CDR3 spells CASSIWGPTDTQYF. The CDR3 DNA reads TGTGCCAGTAGTATATGGGGACCCACAGATACGCAGTATTTT.

The V gene is TRBV10-3, the J gene TRBJ2-2; 10 nucleotides agree with TRBD2. Trimming cost V 1 base and J 0 bases; bases outside gene matches: 8. The CDR3 totals 19 residues. The germline CDR1 and CDR2 sequences are ENHRY and SYGVKD. The CDR3, as DNA: TGTGCCATCAGTGAGTTCGGTAGCGGGGGGAAATCGAACACCGGGGAGCTGTTTTTT. This encodes CAISEFGSGGKSNTGELFF.

The rearrangement joins TRBV6-5 to TRBJ2-2; 8 nucleotides align to TRBD2. Germline loops: CDR1 MNHEY, CDR2 SVGAGI. This CDR3 region has 15 residues. The junction had 9 bases not matched to a gene; V was cut back by 6 bases and J by 6 bases. The CDR3 here is CASRAGVATAGELFF. As DNA, the CDR3 is TGTGCCAGCAGAGCGGGGGTGGCGACAGCCGGGGAGCTGTTTTTT.

Only one count was recorded for this clone. This rearrangement joins TRBV6-5 to TRBJ2-5, with 10 bases that match TRBD2. CDR1 is MNHEY, CDR2 SVGAGI, per germline. CDR3 size: 15 residues. V was pared by 5 bases and J by 5 bases, with 8 bases of the junction left unmatched. CDR3 DNA: TGTGCCAGCAGTACCAAGCGGGGGGGCCGGGAGACCCAGTACTTC. Translated, it gives CASSTKRGGRETQYF.

In nucleotides, the CDR3 is TGTGCCAGCAGCCAAGATTGGGTATATGGCTACACCTTC. Protein product: CASSQDWVYGYTF. The chain carries TRBV3-1 (or the pseudogene TRBV3-2) and TRBJ1-2; D gene uncertain. V lost 0 bases and J lost 5, with 7 bases in between. This CDR3 is 13 amino acids long. Germline V gives CDR1 LGHDT, CDR2 YNNKEL (reference sequence).

This chain links TRBV29-1 with TRBJ1-1; D gene unclear. This CDR3 has 12 amino acids. Germline CDR1 SQVTM, CDR2 ANQGSEA. With 4 bases removed from V and 5 bases from J, the gap between germline ends came to 11 bases. CDR3 sequence: CSVGAVGTEAFF. The CDR3 DNA sequence: TGCAGCGTTGGTGCGGTGGGAACTGAAGCTTTCTTT.